Listed below are T cell receptor beta chains from one sample, sequenced in a study of T cell responses to AZD1222 COVID-19 vaccine. The repertoire was sequenced with immunoSEQ multiplex PCR; TCRdb's copy has only in-frame clones and lacks some. The sample includes about 150,000 clones, approximately 90% of them seen just once. The sample consisted of peripheral blood, taken on day 0 of AZD1222 vaccination. The receptors originated from an adult in good health. CDR3s include the opening cysteine and the closing phenylalanine or tryptophan. A D gene is named only where the DNA matches it firmly. Not all rows give a size; the values are once, few, many and, for expanded clones, a class.

>NA|TRBD2|TRBJ2-7|TRBV18
CASSPKRTSGYEQYF
TGTGCCAGCTCACCGAAAAGGACTAGCGGGTACGAGCAGTACTTC
>NA|TRBD1|TRBJ1-2|TRBV6-4
CASSDWDRGGGYTF
TGTGCCAGCAGTGACTGGGACAGGGGAGGTGGCTACACCTTC
>NA|NA|TRBJ2-1|TRBV11-1
CASSLAGEVIEQFF
TGTGCCAGCAGCTTAGCAGGGGAGGTAATCGAGCAGTTCTTC
>NA|NA|TRBJ2-6|TRBV16
CASSQFNSGANVLTF
TGTGCCAGCAGCCAATTCAACTCTGGGGCCAACGTCCTGACTTTC
>NA|NA|TRBJ2-3|TRBV3-1/TRBV3-2
CASSQGGRSDTQYF
TGTGCCAGCAGCCAAGGTGGGCGATCCGATACGCAGTATTTT
>NA|NA|TRBJ2-7|TRBV24-1
CATSEGRRQYF
TGTGCCACCAGTGAGGGTCGGAGGCAGTACTTC
>NA|NA|TRBJ2-2|TRBV4-2
CASSQDRFLTSTGELFF
TGTGCCAGCAGCCAAGATCGATTCCTCACTAGCACCGGGGAGCTGTTTTTT
>few|NA|TRBJ2-1|TRBV10-1
CASSDGTYNEQFF
TGCGCCAGCAGTGACGGGACCTACAATGAGCAGTTCTTC
>NA|NA|TRBJ2-7|TRBV13
CASSLMGHSYEQYF
TGTGCCAGCAGCTTAATGGGACATTCCTACGAGCAGTACTTC
>NA|TRBD1|TRBJ2-3|TRBV14
CASSQLQGSADTQYF
TGTGCCAGCAGCCAATTACAGGGGAGCGCAGATACGCAGTATTTT
>NA|TRBD1|TRBJ2-7|TRBV11-3
CASSLRGLGYEQYF
TGTGCCAGCAGCTTAAGGGGGCTAGGCTACGAGCAGTACTTC
>once|NA|TRBJ2-2|TRBV2
CASSGTNTGELFF
TGTGCCAGCAGCGGAACGAACACCGGGGAGCTGTTTTTT
>NA|NA|TRBJ1-2|TRBV10-2
CASSDPLGNYGYTF
TGCGCCAGCAGTGATCCCTTGGGGAACTATGGCTACACCTTC
>NA|TRBD1|TRBJ2-7|TRBV7-2
CASSLVQGLPYEQYF
TGTGCCAGCAGCTTAGTACAGGGGTTACCCTACGAGCAGTACTTC
>NA|NA|TRBJ2-7|TRBV5-1
CASSLGSVEQYF
TGCGCCAGCAGCTTGGGATCGGTCGAGCAGTACTTC
>NA|NA|TRBJ2-5|TRBV7-2
CASSLSVFGTQYF
TGTGCCAGCAGCTTGTCGGTATTTGGGACCCAGTACTTC
>NA|TRBD1|TRBJ1-2|TRBV6-5
CASSTGTEASYGYTF
TGTGCCAGCAGTACCGGGACAGAAGCCTCCTATGGCTACACCTTC
>once|TRBD2|TRBJ2-1|TRBV6-4
CASSREAGDYNEQFF
TGTGCCAGCAGTCGGGAAGCGGGGGACTACAATGAGCAGTTCTTC
>NA|NA|TRBJ1-1|TRBV2
CASTPGAGLNTEAFF
TGTGCCAGCACCCCCGGCGCAGGATTAAACACTGAAGCTTTCTTT
>NA|NA|TRBJ2-2|TRBV7-2
CASSETRGGTGELFF
TGTGCCAGCAGCGAGACCCGGGGTGGGACCGGGGAGCTGTTTTTT
>NA|NA|TRBJ2-1|TRBV3-1/TRBV3-2
CASSQVGEQFF
TGTGCCAGCAGCCAAGTCGGAGAGCAGTTCTTC
>NA|NA|TRBJ2-1|TRBV19
CASSRDPSSYNEQFF
TGTGCCAGTAGTCGGGACCCGAGCTCCTACAATGAGCAGTTCTTC
>once|TRBD2|TRBJ2-5|TRBV7-6
CASSPRLAVQETQYF
TGTGCCAGCAGCCCAAGACTAGCGGTCCAAGAGACCCAGTACTTC
>NA|TRBD1|TRBJ2-3|TRBV7-2
CASGMTGGVMKDTQYF
TGTGCCAGCGGTATGACAGGGGGCGTTATGAAAGATACGCAGTATTTT
>NA|TRBD2|TRBJ2-7|TRBV29-1
CSVLLAGHNEQYF
TGCAGCGTTTTGCTAGCGGGACACAACGAGCAGTACTTC
>NA|NA|TRBJ1-2|TRBV5-8
CASSGDSYGYTF
TGTGCCAGCAGCGGGGACTCCTATGGCTACACCTTC
>NA|NA|TRBJ2-5|TRBV7-3
CASSLTGFQETQYF
TGTGCCAGCAGCTTAACAGGGTTCCAAGAGACCCAGTACTTC
>once|NA|TRBJ1-1|TRBV10-3
CAISAPQNNTEAFF
TGTGCCATCAGTGCCCCCCAGAATAACACTGAAGCTTTCTTT
>NA|NA|TRBJ2-7|TRBV6-2/TRBV6-3
CASSYSTGRGEQYF
TGTGCCAGCAGTTACTCGACTGGTCGGGGTGAGCAGTACTTC
>NA|TRBD1|TRBJ1-5|TRBV30
CAWSREGQGGQPQHF
TGTGCCTGGAGTCGGGAGGGACAGGGCGGTCAGCCCCAGCATTTT
>once|NA|TRBJ2-1|TRBV7-2
CASSFTRDSVNEQFF
TGTGCCAGCAGCTTCACACGGGACTCCGTAAATGAGCAGTTCTTC
>once|TRBD2|TRBJ2-7|TRBV20-1
CSASAPPLAMQYF
TGCAGTGCTAGTGCCCCCCCACTAGCGATGCAGTACTTC
>NA|NA|TRBJ1-1|TRBV29-1
CSVGLSRTEAFF
TGCAGCGTTGGGCTGAGTAGGACTGAAGCTTTCTTT
>NA|NA|TRBJ1-2|TRBV2
CASLDGPYGYTF
TGTGCCAGCCTGGACGGACCGTATGGCTACACCTTC
>once|NA|TRBJ1-1|TRBV5-1
CASSSSAGNTEAFF
TGCGCCAGCAGCTCCTCGGCAGGTAACACTGAAGCTTTCTTT
>NA|TRBD2|TRBJ2-5|TRBV9
CASSVVPGGAQETQYF
TGTGCCAGCAGCGTAGTCCCGGGAGGGGCCCAAGAGACCCAGTACTTC
>NA|TRBD1|TRBJ1-2|TRBV30
CAWRGKGALYGYTF
TGTGCCTGGAGGGGGAAGGGGGCGCTTTATGGCTACACCTTC
>NA|NA|TRBJ1-2|TRBV7-8
CASSSAQGKGGYGYTF
TGTGCCAGCAGCTCGGCGCAGGGGAAAGGGGGCTATGGCTACACCTTC
>NA|NA|TRBJ2-3|TRBV19
CASSIIGGRDTQYF
TGTGCCAGTAGTATAATCGGTGGGCGCGATACGCAGTATTTT
>NA|TRBD2|TRBJ2-3|TRBV5-1
CASSLTSGTTDTQYF
TGCGCCAGCAGCTTGACTAGCGGGACCACAGATACGCAGTATTTT
>NA|NA|TRBJ2-1|TRBV10-1
CASSDGRMHEQFF
TGCGCCAGCAGTGACGGACGGATGCATGAGCAGTTCTTC